These T cell receptor beta chains were read from a single sample in a study of identical twins. TCRdb recomputed calls from the 5' RACE reads with MiXCR, one row per CDR3 protein. The profile shows 350,000 to 450,000 distinct CDR3 sequences, approximately 18% of them singletons. Material: naive T cells sorted from blood. These receptors were collected from a man aged 50-60 years in good health. CDR3s include the opening cysteine and the closing phenylalanine or tryptophan. The D gene is left open where the match is weak. Rows may omit the clone size; those that give it use once, few, many or a size class.

TRBV4-3	TRBD2	NA	TRBJ2-1	CASSQGSGRNNEQFF	TGCGCCAGCAGCCAAGGAAGCGGGAGGAACAATGAGCAGTTCTTC
TRBV15	NA	once	TRBJ1-3	CATSAEGNTIYF	TGTGCCACCTCAGCGGAGGGAAACACCATATATTTT
TRBV6-1	TRBD1	NA	TRBJ2-7	CASREGQVTSYEQYF	TGTGCCAGCAGGGAGGGACAGGTTACATCCTACGAGCAGTACTTC
TRBV10-3	TRBD2	few	TRBJ2-2	CAISGVAGVKNTGELFF	TGTGCCATCAGTGGAGTAGCGGGGGTAAAGAACACCGGGGAGCTGTTTTTT
TRBV12-3/TRBV12-4	TRBD2	few	TRBJ2-1	CASRLAGGSEQFF	TGTGCCAGTAGACTAGCGGGAGGTTCTGAGCAGTTCTTC
TRBV27	TRBD2	NA	TRBJ2-1	CASSLWVAGVDNEQFF	TGTGCCAGCAGTTTATGGGTAGCGGGAGTCGACAATGAGCAGTTCTTC
TRBV30	NA	few	TRBJ1-5	CAWSVRQQLPQHF	TGTGCCTGGAGTGTCAGACAACAACTGCCCCAGCATTTT
TRBV12-3/TRBV12-4	NA	few	TRBJ2-2	CASRPGPTGELFF	TGTGCCAGCAGACCCGGACCGACCGGGGAGCTGTTTTTT
TRBV4-3	NA	many	TRBJ2-1	CASSQSGSSYNEQFF	TGCGCCAGCAGCCAATCTGGTAGCTCCTACAATGAGCAGTTCTTC
TRBV27	TRBD2	NA	TRBJ2-3	CASSFLGLAGTDTQYF	TGTGCCAGCAGTTTCCTGGGACTAGCGGGCACAGATACGCAGTATTTT
TRBV7-9	TRBD1	NA	TRBJ2-7	CASGTGEYYEQYF	TGTGCCAGCGGGACAGGGGAATACTACGAGCAGTACTTC
TRBV6-1	NA	few	TRBJ1-3	CASSERISGNTIYF	TGTGCCAGCAGTGAACGGATCTCTGGAAACACCATATATTTT
TRBV20-1	NA	few	TRBJ1-2	CSARIRQIPGEGYTF	TGCAGTGCTAGAATCAGGCAGATACCTGGGGAAGGCTACACCTTC
TRBV20-1	TRBD1	many	TRBJ2-7	CSAPGQASYEQYF	TGCAGTGCCCCCGGACAGGCCTCCTACGAGCAGTACTTC
TRBV5-1	TRBD2	few	TRBJ2-1	CASSAGGVSSYNEQFF	TGCGCCAGCAGCGCGGGGGGGGTTAGCTCCTACAATGAGCAGTTCTTC
TRBV20-1	TRBD2	NA	TRBJ2-3	CSARGVLAVGGTDTQYF	TGCAGTGCTAGGGGAGTCCTAGCGGTTGGGGGCACAGATACGCAGTATTTT
TRBV7-2	NA	many	TRBJ1-2	CASSPALNYGYTF	TGTGCCAGCAGCCCCGCCCTTAACTATGGCTACACCTTC
TRBV7-2	TRBD1	many	TRBJ2-7	CASSRTGGSSYEQYF	TGTGCCAGCAGCCGGACAGGGGGGAGCTCCTACGAGCAGTACTTC
TRBV4-3	TRBD2	NA	TRBJ2-7	CASSQGRTSGTYEQYF	TGCGCCAGCAGCCAAGGAAGGACTAGCGGGACATACGAGCAGTACTTC
TRBV5-1	NA	once	TRBJ2-7	CASSLGGLQGYEQYF	TGCGCCAGCAGCTTGGGGGGGCTACAGGGCTACGAGCAGTACTTC
TRBV10-3	NA	many	TRBJ2-1	CAINSGLDEQFF	TGTGCCATCAATTCAGGGTTGGATGAGCAGTTCTTC
TRBV10-2	TRBD1	NA	TRBJ1-2	CASSKGQGASNYGYTF	TGCGCCAGCAGTAAGGGACAGGGGGCATCTAACTATGGCTACACCTTC
TRBV5-6	NA	NA	TRBJ1-1	CASALGQANAEAFF	TGTGCCAGCGCTCTTGGGCAGGCGAACGCTGAAGCTTTCTTT
TRBV5-1	NA	NA	TRBJ1-2	CASSLRKGDYGYTF	TGCGCCAGCAGCTTGCGGAAGGGCGACTATGGCTACACCTTC
TRBV7-2	NA	NA	TRBJ1-4	CASSLEPPYSPEKLFF	TGTGCCAGCAGCTTGGAACCCCCGTATAGTCCAGAAAAACTGTTTTTT
TRBV12-3/TRBV12-4	TRBD1	many	TRBJ2-1	CASTVRLTGASNEQFF	TGTGCCAGCACCGTACGCCTAACAGGGGCAAGCAATGAGCAGTTCTTC
TRBV11-1	TRBD1	NA	TRBJ2-3	CASSITGTGVPDTQYF	TGTGCCAGCAGCATCACCGGGACAGGGGTACCAGATACGCAGTATTTT
TRBV29-1	NA	NA	TRBJ2-5	CSTSRKETQYF	TGCAGCACCTCTAGAAAAGAGACCCAGTACTTC
TRBV7-2	TRBD2	many	TRBJ2-1	CASSPLGRELKNEQFF	TGTGCCAGCAGCCCCCTGGGGCGGGAGCTCAAGAATGAGCAGTTCTTC
TRBV29-1	NA	many	TRBJ2-3	CSVEEDMITLDTQYF	TGCAGCGTTGAAGAAGACATGATAACCTTAGATACGCAGTATTTT
TRBV23-1	NA	NA	TRBJ2-2	CASSQSRGETPPGSCFF	NA
TRBV10-3	NA	many	TRBJ2-7	CAISDRQGRVGEQYF	TGTGCCATCAGTGATCGCCAGGGCAGGGTGGGCGAGCAGTACTTC
TRBV5-1	TRBD2	NA	TRBJ2-5	CASSLVVAGTHKTQYF	TGCGCCAGCAGCTTGGTTGTAGCGGGGACCCATAAGACCCAGTACTTC
TRBV5-1	TRBD1	few	TRBJ2-5	CASSLADGQGETQYF	TGCGCCAGCAGCTTGGCCGATGGACAGGGGGAGACCCAGTACTTC
TRBV3-1	TRBD1	many	TRBJ1-2	CASSLGQGTAYGYTF	TGTGCCAGCAGCTTAGGACAGGGAACAGCCTATGGCTACACCTTC
TRBV6-2/TRBV6-3	NA	many	TRBJ2-3	CASSQELDTQYF	TGTGCCAGCAGCCAGGAACTGGATACGCAGTATTTT
TRBV3-1	NA	NA	TRBJ2-7	CASSQGVRTYEQYF	TGTGCCAGCAGCCAAGGGGTCAGAACCTACGAGCAGTACTTC
TRBV15	TRBD1	NA	TRBJ2-3	CATSIGQVTDTQYF	TGTGCCACCAGCATTGGACAGGTCACAGATACGCAGTATTTT
TRBV12-3/TRBV12-4	TRBD1	few	TRBJ2-2	CASSPGTGRTGELFF	TGTGCCAGCAGTCCCGGGACAGGGCGAACCGGGGAGCTGTTTTTT
TRBV29-1	NA	NA	TRBJ2-5	CSVSKFGGAGETQYF	TGCAGCGTTTCCAAGTTTGGGGGGGCGGGGGAGACCCAGTACTTC
TRBV7-2	TRBD2	few	TRBJ2-3	CASSRSGRVTDTQYF	TGTGCCAGCAGCCGGAGCGGGAGGGTCACAGATACGCAGTATTTT
TRBV4-2	TRBD2	NA	TRBJ2-7	CASSPQRGSYEQYF	TGTGCCAGCAGCCCGCAGCGGGGTTCCTACGAGCAGTACTTC
TRBV25-1	TRBD2	few	TRBJ2-1	CASSARGGSEQFF	TGTGCCAGCAGTGCTCGGGGGGGCAGTGAGCAGTTCTTC
TRBV15	TRBD1	many	TRBJ1-1	CATSRDGSQGTEAFF	TGTGCCACCAGCAGAGATGGGTCACAGGGGACTGAAGCTTTCTTT
TRBV18	NA	few	TRBJ2-7	CASSPPGEYEQYF	TGTGCCAGCTCACCACCAGGCGAATACGAGCAGTACTTC
TRBV7-2	NA	few	TRBJ2-1	CASSFRVGGSYNEQFF	TGTGCCAGCAGCTTCAGGGTAGGGGGCTCCTACAATGAGCAGTTCTTC
TRBV27	NA	NA	TRBJ1-6	CASSLLGSSYNSPLHF	TGTGCCAGCAGTTTGTTGGGCTCGTCCTATAATTCACCCCTCCACTTT
TRBV25-1	TRBD2	few	TRBJ2-1	CATGLEGNEQFF	TGTGCCACCGGACTAGAGGGCAATGAGCAGTTCTTC
TRBV5-1	TRBD2	NA	TRBJ2-2	CASSREGLEIAGELFF	TGCGCCAGCAGCCGGGAGGGACTAGAGATCGCCGGGGAGCTGTTTTTT
TRBV29-1	NA	NA	TRBJ2-3	CSVETGKGLTDTQYF	TGCAGCGTTGAAACAGGGAAGGGGCTGACAGATACGCAGTATTTT
TRBV4-1	NA	few	TRBJ1-2	CASSQQGTLYGYTF	TGCGCCAGCAGCCAGCAGGGAACTCTTTATGGCTACACCTTC
TRBV9	NA	many	TRBJ2-1	CASSVEGLLSYNEQFF	TGTGCCAGCAGCGTAGAAGGGCTTCTCTCCTACAATGAGCAGTTCTTC